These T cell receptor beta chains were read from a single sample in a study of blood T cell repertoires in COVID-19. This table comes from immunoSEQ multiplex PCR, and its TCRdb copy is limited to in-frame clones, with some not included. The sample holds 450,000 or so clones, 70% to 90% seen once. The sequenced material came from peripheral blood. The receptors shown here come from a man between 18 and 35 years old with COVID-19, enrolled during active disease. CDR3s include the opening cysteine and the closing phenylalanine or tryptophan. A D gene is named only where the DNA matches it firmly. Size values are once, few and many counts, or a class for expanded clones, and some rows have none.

CDR3 protein: CASSWTGQETQYF; CDR3 DNA: TGCGCCAGCAGCTGGACAGGCCAAGAGACCCAGTACTTC; J gene: TRBJ2-5; V gene: TRBV4-1; clone size: NA; D gene: TRBD1
CDR3 protein: CASSAGTSGTDTQYF; CDR3 DNA: TGTGCCAGCAGTGCCGGGACTAGCGGCACAGATACGCAGTATTTT; J gene: TRBJ2-3; V gene: TRBV6-4; clone size: NA; D gene: TRBD2
CDR3 protein: CASSLVLRAEAFF; CDR3 DNA: TGTGCCAGCAGCTTAGTTTTGCGGGCTGAAGCTTTCTTT; J gene: TRBJ1-1; V gene: TRBV7-9; clone size: once; D gene: NA
CDR3 protein: CATSDPGAYNEQFF; CDR3 DNA: TGTGCCACCAGTGATCCGGGTGCCTACAATGAGCAGTTCTTC; J gene: TRBJ2-1; V gene: TRBV24-1; clone size: NA; D gene: NA
CDR3 protein: CASSQDIGVTSTDTQYF; CDR3 DNA: TGCGCCAGCAGCCAAGATATAGGAGTAACTAGCACAGATACGCAGTATTTT; J gene: TRBJ2-3; V gene: TRBV4-1; clone size: NA; D gene: NA
CDR3 protein: CASRQTSGGSVETQYF; CDR3 DNA: TGCGCCAGCAGGCAAACTAGCGGGGGGTCCGTAGAGACCCAGTACTTC; J gene: TRBJ2-5; V gene: TRBV10-2; clone size: NA; D gene: TRBD2
CDR3 protein: CASSAGLNEQYF; CDR3 DNA: TGTGCCAGCAGCGCAGGCTTGAACGAGCAGTACTTC; J gene: TRBJ2-7; V gene: TRBV11-3; clone size: NA; D gene: NA
CDR3 protein: CASSLSNTGELFF; CDR3 DNA: TGTGCCAGCAGCTTATCAAACACCGGGGAGCTGTTTTTT; J gene: TRBJ2-2; V gene: TRBV11-3; clone size: NA; D gene: NA
CDR3 protein: CATSVRDSSYNEQFF; CDR3 DNA: TGTGCCACCAGCGTCCGGGACTCCTCCTACAATGAGCAGTTCTTC; J gene: TRBJ2-1; V gene: TRBV15; clone size: NA; D gene: NA
CDR3 protein: CASSEGGEGANVLTF; CDR3 DNA: TGTGCCAGCAGTGAGGGCGGCGAGGGGGCCAACGTCCTGACTTTC; J gene: TRBJ2-6; V gene: TRBV28; clone size: once; D gene: NA
CDR3 protein: CASSPLGQATYEQYF; CDR3 DNA: TGTGCCAGCAGCCCCCTGGGACAGGCTACCTACGAGCAGTACTTC; J gene: TRBJ2-7; V gene: TRBV5-4; clone size: NA; D gene: TRBD1
CDR3 protein: CASSQGFRGYSNQPQHF; CDR3 DNA: TGTGCCAGCAGCCAAGGGTTCAGGGGGTATAGCAATCAGCCCCAGCATTTT; J gene: TRBJ1-5; V gene: TRBV3-1/TRBV3-2; clone size: NA; D gene: TRBD1
CDR3 protein: CASRGQTGSPLHF; CDR3 DNA: TGCGCCAGCAGGGGACAGACCGGCTCACCCCTCCACTTT; J gene: TRBJ1-6; V gene: TRBV10-2; clone size: few; D gene: TRBD1
CDR3 protein: CASRKQQEYF; CDR3 DNA: TGTGCCAGCAGAAAACAACAGGAGTACTTC; J gene: TRBJ2-7; V gene: TRBV6-5; clone size: once; D gene: NA
CDR3 protein: CASSLASSYEQYF; CDR3 DNA: TGTGCCAGCAGCTTGGCCAGCTCCTACGAGCAGTACTTC; J gene: TRBJ2-7; V gene: TRBV5-5; clone size: NA; D gene: NA
CDR3 protein: CASSLGVAGATGELFF; CDR3 DNA: TGTGCCAGCAGCTTAGGGGTAGCGGGAGCAACGGGGGAGCTGTTTTTT; J gene: TRBJ2-2; V gene: TRBV11-3; clone size: NA; D gene: TRBD2
CDR3 protein: CSALAGSIREQFF; CDR3 DNA: TGCAGTGCACTAGCGGGATCAATCCGTGAGCAGTTCTTC; J gene: TRBJ2-1; V gene: TRBV29-1; clone size: NA; D gene: TRBD2
CDR3 protein: CASSSTGTGYGTEAFF; CDR3 DNA: TGTGCCAGCAGCTCCACGGGGACAGGGTACGGCACTGAAGCTTTCTTT; J gene: TRBJ1-1; V gene: TRBV7-9; clone size: NA; D gene: TRBD1
CDR3 protein: CASRTGQGLWNTEAFF; CDR3 DNA: TGTGCCAGCAGAACTGGACAGGGACTTTGGAACACTGAAGCTTTCTTT; J gene: TRBJ1-1; V gene: TRBV7-2; clone size: NA; D gene: TRBD1
CDR3 protein: CASSLDTTYEQYF; CDR3 DNA: TGTGCCAGCAGCTTGGACACTACCTACGAGCAGTACTTC; J gene: TRBJ2-7; V gene: TRBV5-6; clone size: few; D gene: NA
CDR3 protein: CASSRGVHEQYF; CDR3 DNA: TGTGCCAGCAGCCGGGGGGTCCACGAGCAGTACTTC; J gene: TRBJ2-7; V gene: TRBV12-3/TRBV12-4; clone size: once; D gene: TRBD2
CDR3 protein: CASHSNRLNQPQHF; CDR3 DNA: TGTGCCAGCCACAGCAACCGTCTTAATCAGCCCCAGCATTTT; J gene: TRBJ1-5; V gene: TRBV6-5; clone size: NA; D gene: NA
CDR3 protein: CASSIGQGRREQYF; CDR3 DNA: TGTGCCAGTAGTATAGGACAGGGTAGAAGAGAGCAGTACTTC; J gene: TRBJ2-7; V gene: TRBV19; clone size: NA; D gene: TRBD1
CDR3 protein: CATRSRGWYEQYF; CDR3 DNA: TGTGCCACCAGGAGTAGGGGTTGGTACGAGCAGTACTTC; J gene: TRBJ2-7; V gene: TRBV24-1; clone size: NA; D gene: NA
CDR3 protein: CASNQDGDNEQFF; CDR3 DNA: TGTGCCAGCAACCAGGACGGGGACAATGAGCAGTTCTTC; J gene: TRBJ2-1; V gene: TRBV2; clone size: NA; D gene: NA
CDR3 protein: CASSFRDIMNTEAFF; CDR3 DNA: TGTGCCAGCAGCTTCCGGGACATCATGAACACTGAAGCTTTCTTT; J gene: TRBJ1-1; V gene: TRBV5-4; clone size: NA; D gene: NA
CDR3 protein: CASRAGSSSYNEQFF; CDR3 DNA: TGTGCCAGCCGCGCGGGGAGCAGCTCCTACAATGAGCAGTTCTTC; J gene: TRBJ2-1; V gene: TRBV7-9; clone size: NA; D gene: NA
CDR3 protein: CASSTTSGSYEQYF; CDR3 DNA: TGTGCCAGCAGTACGACTAGCGGGAGCTACGAGCAGTACTTC; J gene: TRBJ2-7; V gene: TRBV11-2; clone size: many; D gene: TRBD2
CDR3 protein: CSVGSRQGGNYGYTF; CDR3 DNA: TGCAGCGTTGGTAGTAGACAGGGGGGGAACTATGGCTACACCTTC; J gene: TRBJ1-2; V gene: TRBV29-1; clone size: NA; D gene: TRBD1
CDR3 protein: CASSLMGTSENEQFF; CDR3 DNA: TGTGCCAGCAGCTTAATGGGGACTAGCGAAAATGAGCAGTTCTTC; J gene: TRBJ2-1; V gene: TRBV13; clone size: NA; D gene: TRBD2